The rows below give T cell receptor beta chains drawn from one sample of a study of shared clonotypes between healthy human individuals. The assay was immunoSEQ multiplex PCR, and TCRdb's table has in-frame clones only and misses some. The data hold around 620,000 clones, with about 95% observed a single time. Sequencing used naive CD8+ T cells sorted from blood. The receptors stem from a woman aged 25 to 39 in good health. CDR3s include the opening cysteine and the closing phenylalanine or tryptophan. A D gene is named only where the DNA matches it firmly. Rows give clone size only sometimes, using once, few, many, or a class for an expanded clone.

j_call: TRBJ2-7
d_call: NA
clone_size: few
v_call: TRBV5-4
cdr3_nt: TGTGCCAGCAGCTTGTTAAACGAGCAGTACTTC
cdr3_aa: CASSLLNEQYF

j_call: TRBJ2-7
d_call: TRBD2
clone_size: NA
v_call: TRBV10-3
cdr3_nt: TGTGCCATCAGTGTTGGGGGGGACTACGAGCAGTACTTC
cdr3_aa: CAISVGGDYEQYF

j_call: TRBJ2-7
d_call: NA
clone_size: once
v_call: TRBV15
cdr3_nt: TGTGCCACCAGCAGAGATTCGGCTTCCTACGAGCAGTACTTC
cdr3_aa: CATSRDSASYEQYF

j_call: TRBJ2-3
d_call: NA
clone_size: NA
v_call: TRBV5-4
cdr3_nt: TGTGCCAGCAGCCAAGTCAGGTGGGATACGCAGTATTTT
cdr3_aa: CASSQVRWDTQYF

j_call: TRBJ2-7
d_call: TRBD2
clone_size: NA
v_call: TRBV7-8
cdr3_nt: TGTGCCAGCAGCGCGGGACTAGCGGGGGCCTACGAGCAGTACTTC
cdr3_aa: CASSAGLAGAYEQYF

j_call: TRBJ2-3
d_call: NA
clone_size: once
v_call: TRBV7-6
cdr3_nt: TGTGCCAGCAGCTTAGTCGGCTACCACACAGATACGCAGTATTTT
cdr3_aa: CASSLVGYHTDTQYF

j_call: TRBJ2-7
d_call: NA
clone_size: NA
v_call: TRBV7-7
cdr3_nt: TGTGCCAGCAGCGTAGGGGGTTTCCACGAGCAGTACTTC
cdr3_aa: CASSVGGFHEQYF

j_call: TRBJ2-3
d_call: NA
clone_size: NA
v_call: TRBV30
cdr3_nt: TGTGCCTGGAGTGTTGCGAGGGGAGATACGCAGTATTTT
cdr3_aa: CAWSVARGDTQYF

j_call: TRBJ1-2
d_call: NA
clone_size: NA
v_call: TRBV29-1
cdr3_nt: TGCAGCGTTCAAGGGCAGACCTATGGCTACACCTTC
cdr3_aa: CSVQGQTYGYTF

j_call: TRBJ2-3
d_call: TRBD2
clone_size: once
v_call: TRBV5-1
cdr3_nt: TGCGCCAGCAGCCGCGCTAGCGGGAGTAGCACAGATACGCAGTATTTT
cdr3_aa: CASSRASGSSTDTQYF

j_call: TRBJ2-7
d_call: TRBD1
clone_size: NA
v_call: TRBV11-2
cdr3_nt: TGTGCCAGCAGCTTTGGACAGGGCGGCTACGAGCAGTACTTC
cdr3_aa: CASSFGQGGYEQYF

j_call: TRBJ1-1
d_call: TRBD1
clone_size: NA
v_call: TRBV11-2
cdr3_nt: TGTGCCAGCAGCTTAGCAGGGGGCCCTGAAGCTTTCTTT
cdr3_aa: CASSLAGGPEAFF

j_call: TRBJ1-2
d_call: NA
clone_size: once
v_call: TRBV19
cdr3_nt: TGTGCCAGTAAATACGGGGAAGCCCTGGGCTACACCTTC
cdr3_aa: CASKYGEALGYTF

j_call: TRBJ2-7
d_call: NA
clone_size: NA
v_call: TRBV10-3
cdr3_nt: TGTGCCATCAGCCCTACAACGTACGAGCAGTACTTC
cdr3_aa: CAISPTTYEQYF

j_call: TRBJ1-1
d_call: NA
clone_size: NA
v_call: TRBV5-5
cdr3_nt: TGTGCCAGCAGCTTGGATCCGGGAATAGCTGAAGCTTTCTTT
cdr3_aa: CASSLDPGIAEAFF

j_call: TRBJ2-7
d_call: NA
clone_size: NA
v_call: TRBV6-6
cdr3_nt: TGTGCCAGCAGTTACGGAGGCAGTGCCTACGAGCAGTACTTC
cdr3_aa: CASSYGGSAYEQYF

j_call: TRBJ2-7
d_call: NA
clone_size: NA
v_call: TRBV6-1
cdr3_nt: TGTGCCAGCAGTGAATTGAACAGATACGAGCAGTACTTC
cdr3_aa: CASSELNRYEQYF

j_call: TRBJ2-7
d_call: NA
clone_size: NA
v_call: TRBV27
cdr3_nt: TGTGCCAGCAGTTTAGACCCGCGAGGAGAGCAGTACTTC
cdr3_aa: CASSLDPRGEQYF

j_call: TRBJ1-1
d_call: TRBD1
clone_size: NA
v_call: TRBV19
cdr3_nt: TGTGCCAGTAGTAAGACGACAGGGATCACTGAAGCTTTCTTT
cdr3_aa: CASSKTTGITEAFF

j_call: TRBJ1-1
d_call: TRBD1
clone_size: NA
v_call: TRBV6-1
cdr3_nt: TGTGCCAGCAGTGAAGGGGACAGAATGAACACTGAAGCTTTCTTT
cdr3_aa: CASSEGDRMNTEAFF

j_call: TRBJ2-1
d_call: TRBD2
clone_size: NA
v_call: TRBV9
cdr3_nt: TGTGCCAGCAGCGTAAGCGGGAGGGGCGATGAGCAGTTCTTC
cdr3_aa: CASSVSGRGDEQFF

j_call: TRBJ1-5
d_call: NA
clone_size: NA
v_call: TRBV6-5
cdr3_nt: TGTGCCAGCAGTTACTCGGGGGGGCCGAGTCAGCCCCAGCATTTT
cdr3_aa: CASSYSGGPSQPQHF

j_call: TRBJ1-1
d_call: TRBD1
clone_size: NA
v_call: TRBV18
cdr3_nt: TGTGCCAGCTCACCTAGGGACAGTGAGAACACTGAAGCTTTCTTT
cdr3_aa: CASSPRDSENTEAFF

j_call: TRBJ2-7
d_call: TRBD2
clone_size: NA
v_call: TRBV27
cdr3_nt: TGTGCCTGCGGGACTAGTGTCCCCGAGCAGTACTTC
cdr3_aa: CACGTSVPEQYF

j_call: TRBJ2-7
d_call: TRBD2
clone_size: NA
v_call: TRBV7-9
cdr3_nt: TGTGCCAGCAGCTTAGCTTCGGGAGGGGCCTACGAGCAGTACTTC
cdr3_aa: CASSLASGGAYEQYF

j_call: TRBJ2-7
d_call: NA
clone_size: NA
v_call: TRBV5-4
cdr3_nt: TGTGCCTTTAGAGAGGAAGACCACGAGCAGTACTTC
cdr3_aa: CAFREEDHEQYF

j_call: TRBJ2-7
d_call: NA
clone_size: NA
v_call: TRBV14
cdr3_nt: TGTGCCAGCAGCCAGAGGGACTTAGCTTGGGAGGCGTCCTACGAGCAGTACTTC
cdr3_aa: CASSQRDLAWEASYEQYF

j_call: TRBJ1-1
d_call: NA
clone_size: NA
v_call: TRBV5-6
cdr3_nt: TGTGCCAGCAGCCTCTTAGGGGCTGACACTGAAGCTTTCTTT
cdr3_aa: CASSLLGADTEAFF

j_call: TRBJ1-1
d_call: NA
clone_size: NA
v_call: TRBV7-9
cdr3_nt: TGTGCCAGCACCGACGAGGTGACTGAAGCTTTCTTT
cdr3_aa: CASTDEVTEAFF

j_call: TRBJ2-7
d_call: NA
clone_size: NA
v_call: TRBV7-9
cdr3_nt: TGTGCCAGCAGCCGCCTGGAGAGGCCCTACGAGCAGTACTTC
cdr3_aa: CASSRLERPYEQYF

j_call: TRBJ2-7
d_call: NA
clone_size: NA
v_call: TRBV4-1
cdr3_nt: TGCGCCAGCAGCCAAGTGGAGGGATCCTCCTACGAGCAGTACTTC
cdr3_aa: CASSQVEGSSYEQYF

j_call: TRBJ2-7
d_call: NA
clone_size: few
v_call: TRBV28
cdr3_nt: TGTGCCAGCAGTTTCGGGCCGGCCTACGAGCAGTACTTC
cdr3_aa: CASSFGPAYEQYF

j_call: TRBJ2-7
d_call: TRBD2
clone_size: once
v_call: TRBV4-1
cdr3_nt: TGCGCCAGCAGCCACGGACTAGCGGGAACTACCTACGAGCAGTACTTC
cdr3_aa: CASSHGLAGTTYEQYF

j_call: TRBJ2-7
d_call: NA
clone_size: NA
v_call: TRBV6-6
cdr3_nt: TGTGCCAGCAGTTCTGGAGCGAGAGCCTACGAGCAGTACTTC
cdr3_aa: CASSSGARAYEQYF

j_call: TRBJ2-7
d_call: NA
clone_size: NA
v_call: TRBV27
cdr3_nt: TGTGCCAGCTCGCCGAGGGACACCTACTACGAGCAGTACTTC
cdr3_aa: CASSPRDTYYEQYF

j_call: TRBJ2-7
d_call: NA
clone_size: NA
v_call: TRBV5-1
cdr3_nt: TGCGCCAGCAGCTTGACTCGGTCGATCTACGAGCAGTACTTC
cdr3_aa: CASSLTRSIYEQYF

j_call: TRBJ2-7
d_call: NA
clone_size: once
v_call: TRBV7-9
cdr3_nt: TGTGCCAGCAGCCCCAACCTACGACTAGGAATTGGTGACGAGCAGTACTTC
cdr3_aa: CASSPNLRLGIGDEQYF

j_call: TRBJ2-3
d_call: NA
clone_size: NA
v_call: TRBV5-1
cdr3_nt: TGCGCCAGCAGCAGGATAATTGGGGATACGCAGTATTTT
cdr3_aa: CASSRIIGDTQYF

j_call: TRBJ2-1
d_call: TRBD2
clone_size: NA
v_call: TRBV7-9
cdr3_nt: TGTGCCAGCAGCTTAGCGCTACTAGCGGGAGGGAATGAGCAGTTCTTC
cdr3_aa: CASSLALLAGGNEQFF

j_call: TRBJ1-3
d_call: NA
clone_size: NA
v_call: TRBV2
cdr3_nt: TGTGCCAGCAGTGAGACAGCGAACCCTGGAAACACCATATATTTT
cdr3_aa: CASSETANPGNTIYF

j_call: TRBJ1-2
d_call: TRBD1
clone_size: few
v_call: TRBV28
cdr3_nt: TGTGCCAGCAGTTGGGACAGGGGTGGGTTTGGCTACACCTTC
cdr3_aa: CASSWDRGGFGYTF

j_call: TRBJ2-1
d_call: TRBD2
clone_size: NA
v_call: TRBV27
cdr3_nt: TGTGCCAGCAGTCCGGGACTAGCGGTTTCACGGAATGAGCAGTTCTTC
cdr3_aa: CASSPGLAVSRNEQFF

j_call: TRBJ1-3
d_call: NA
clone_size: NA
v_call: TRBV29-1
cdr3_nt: TGCAGCGTTGTGGGAAACACCATATATTTT
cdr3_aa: CSVVGNTIYF

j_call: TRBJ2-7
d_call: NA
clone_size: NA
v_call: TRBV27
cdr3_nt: TGTGCCAGCAGCATGTACAGGCATGAGACCTACGAGCAGTACTTC
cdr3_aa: CASSMYRHETYEQYF

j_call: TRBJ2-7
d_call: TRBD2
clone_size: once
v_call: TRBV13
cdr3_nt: TGTGCCAGCAGCAGACTAGCAGACGAGCAGTACTTC
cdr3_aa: CASSRLADEQYF

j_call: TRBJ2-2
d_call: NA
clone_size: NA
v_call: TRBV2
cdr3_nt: TGTGCCAGCAGTTTAGCCACCGGGGAGCTGTTTTTT
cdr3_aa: CASSLATGELFF

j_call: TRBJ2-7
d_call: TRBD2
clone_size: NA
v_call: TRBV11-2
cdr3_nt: TGTGCCAGCAGCCCGAACGGACTAGCTTGGGACTACGAGCAGTACTTC
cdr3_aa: CASSPNGLAWDYEQYF

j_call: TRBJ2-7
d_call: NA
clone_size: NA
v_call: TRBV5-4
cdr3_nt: TGTGCCAGCAGCTTAGGGGGGAGCCCCTACGAGCAGTACTTC
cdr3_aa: CASSLGGSPYEQYF

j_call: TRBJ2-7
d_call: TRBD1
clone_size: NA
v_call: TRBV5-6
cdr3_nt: TGTGCCAGCAGCTTGGGACAGGGGGTCTACGAGCAGTACTTC
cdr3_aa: CASSLGQGVYEQYF

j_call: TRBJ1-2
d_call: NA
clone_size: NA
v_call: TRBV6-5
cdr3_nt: TGTGCCAGCAGTTACTGGACAAGGGGCGGCTATGGCTACACCTTC
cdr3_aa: CASSYWTRGGYGYTF

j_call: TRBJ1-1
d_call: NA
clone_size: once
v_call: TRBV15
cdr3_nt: TGTGCCACCAGCGAAAGTGGGTGGGTGAACACTGAAGCTTTCTTT
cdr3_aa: CATSESGWVNTEAFF

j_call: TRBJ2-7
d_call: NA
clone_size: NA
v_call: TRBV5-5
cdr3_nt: TGTGCCAGCAGCTTGGCTTCTTCCTACGAGCAGTACTTC
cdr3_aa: CASSLASSYEQYF

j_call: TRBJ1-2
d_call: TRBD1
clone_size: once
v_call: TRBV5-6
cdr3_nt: TGTGCCAGCAGCTCACGACCTCAGGGGGCCTATGGCTACACCTTC
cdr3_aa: CASSSRPQGAYGYTF